This T cell receptor (beta chain) was found in a study of T cell changes during pregnancy in multiple sclerosis. This clone was recorded only once. Germline CDR1 and CDR2: SEHNR and FQNEAQ (reference sequence). J gave up 3 bases and V 4 bases, and 5 bases lay outside the gene matches. The CDR3 runs to 15 residues. TCRdb's copy holds only in-frame clones and misses some; the assay was immunoSEQ multiplex PCR. The sample has around 32,000 clones, around 89% seen once. This receptor was identified in a female donor with multiple sclerosis, enrolled in a pregnancy study. The chain employs TRBV7-9 and TRBJ2-2; TRBD1 matches at 7 bases. The material sequenced was CD8+ T cells from peripheral blood mononuclear cells, taken in the third trimester of pregnancy. The CDR3 reads CASSSVQGDTGELFF. The CDR3 bases are TGTGCCAGCAGCTCAGTCCAGGGGGACACCGGGGAGCTGTTTTTT. Full variable domain (rest looked up from reference TRBV7-9 and TRBJ2-2): DTGVSQNPRHKITKRGQNVTFRCDPISEHNRLYWYRQTLGQGPEFLTYFQNEAQLEKSRLLSDRFSAERPKGSFSTLEIQRTEQGDSAMYLCASSSVQGDTGELFFGEGSRLTVL.